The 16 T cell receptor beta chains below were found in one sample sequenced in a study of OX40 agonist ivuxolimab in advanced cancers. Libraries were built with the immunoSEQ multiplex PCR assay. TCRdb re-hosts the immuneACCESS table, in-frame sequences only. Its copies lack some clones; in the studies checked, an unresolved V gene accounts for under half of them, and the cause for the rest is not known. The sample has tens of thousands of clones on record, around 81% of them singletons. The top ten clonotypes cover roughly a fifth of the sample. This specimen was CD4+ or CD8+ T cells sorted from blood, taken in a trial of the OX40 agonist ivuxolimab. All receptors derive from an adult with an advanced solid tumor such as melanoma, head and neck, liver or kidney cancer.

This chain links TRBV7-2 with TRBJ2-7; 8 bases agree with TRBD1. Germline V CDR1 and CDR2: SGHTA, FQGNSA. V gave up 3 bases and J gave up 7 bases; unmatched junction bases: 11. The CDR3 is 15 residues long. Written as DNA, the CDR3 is TGTGCCAGCAGCTTTGGACAGGGCCCCTTTGAGGAGCAGTACTTC. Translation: CASSFGQGPFEEQYF.

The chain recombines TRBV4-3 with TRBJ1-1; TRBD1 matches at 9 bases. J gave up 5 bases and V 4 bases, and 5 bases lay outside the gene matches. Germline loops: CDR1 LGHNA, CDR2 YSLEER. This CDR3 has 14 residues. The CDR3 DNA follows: TGCGCCAGCAGCCTTCGACAGGGGGGGACTGAAGCTTTCTTT. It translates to CASSLRQGGTEAFF.

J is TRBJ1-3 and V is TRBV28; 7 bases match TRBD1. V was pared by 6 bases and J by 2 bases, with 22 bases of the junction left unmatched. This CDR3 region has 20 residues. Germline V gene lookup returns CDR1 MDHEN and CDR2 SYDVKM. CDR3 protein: CASRDLTGPRSTRAGNTIYF. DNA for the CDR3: TGTGCCAGCAGAGATTTGACAGGGCCCCGATCCACTCGCGCTGGAAACACCATATATTTT.

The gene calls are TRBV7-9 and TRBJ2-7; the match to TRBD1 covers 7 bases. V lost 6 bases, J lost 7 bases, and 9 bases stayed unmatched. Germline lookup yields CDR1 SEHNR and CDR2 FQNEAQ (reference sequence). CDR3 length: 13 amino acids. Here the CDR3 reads CASSRDSLREQYF. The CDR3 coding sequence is TGTGCCAGCAGTAGGGACAGCCTTAGGGAGCAGTACTTC.

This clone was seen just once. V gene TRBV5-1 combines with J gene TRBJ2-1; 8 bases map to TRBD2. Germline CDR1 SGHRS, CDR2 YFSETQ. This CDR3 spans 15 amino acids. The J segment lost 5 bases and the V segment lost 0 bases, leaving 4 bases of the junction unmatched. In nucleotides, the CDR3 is TGCGCCAGCAGCTTGGTACAGCGGGGGAACAATGAGCAGTTCTTC. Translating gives CASSLVQRGNNEQFF.

CDR3 in DNA: TGTGCCAGTAGGATTGGACAGGGCGGTCAGCCCCAGCATTTT. It translates to CASRIGQGGQPQHF. The V and J genes are TRBV19 and TRBJ1-5; 8 bases are shared with TRBD1. The CDR3 is 14 residues long. Germline V gives CDR1 LNHDA, CDR2 SQIVND (reference sequence). The V gene end was trimmed by 6 bases and the J gene end by 6 bases; junction bases not matched to a gene: 7. Full variable domain (remainder filled in from reference TRBV19 and TRBJ1-5): DGGITQSPKYLFRKEGQNVTLSCEQNLNHDAMYWYRQDPGQGLRLIYYSQIVNDFQKGDIAEGYSVSREKKESFPLTVTSAQKNPTAFYLCASRIGQGGQPQHFGDGTRLSIL.

CDR3 DNA: TGTGCCAGCAGCTTAGTAGGGCCAGTACAAGAGACCCAGTACTTC. Protein sequence: CASSLVGPVQETQYF. The chain recombines TRBV11-1 with TRBJ2-5; D is uncertain. The CDR3 contains 15 residues. With 1 base removed from V and 2 bases from J, the gap between germline ends came to 11 bases. Germline-derived CDR1 and CDR2 are SGHAT and FQDESV (reference sequence).

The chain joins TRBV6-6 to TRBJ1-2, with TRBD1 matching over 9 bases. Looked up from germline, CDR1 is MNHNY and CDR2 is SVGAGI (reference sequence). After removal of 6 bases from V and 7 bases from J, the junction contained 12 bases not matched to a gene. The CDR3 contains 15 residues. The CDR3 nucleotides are TGTGCCAGCAGAACCCGCCAACAGGGGGCCGCTGGCTACACCTTC. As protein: CASRTRQQGAAGYTF.

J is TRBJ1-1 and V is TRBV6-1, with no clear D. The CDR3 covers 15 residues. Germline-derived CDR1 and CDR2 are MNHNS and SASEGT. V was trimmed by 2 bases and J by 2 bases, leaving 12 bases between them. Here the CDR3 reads CASSEPPRENTEAFF. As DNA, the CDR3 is TGTGCCAGCAGTGAACCCCCGCGGGAAAACACTGAAGCTTTCTTT.

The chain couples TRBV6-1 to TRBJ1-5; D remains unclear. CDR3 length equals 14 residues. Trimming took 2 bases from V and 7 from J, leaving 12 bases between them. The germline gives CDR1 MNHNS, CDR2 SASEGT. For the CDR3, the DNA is TGTGCCAGCAGTGAACCCAGGTTCCGGCAGCCCCAGCATTTT. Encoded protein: CASSEPRFRQPQHF.

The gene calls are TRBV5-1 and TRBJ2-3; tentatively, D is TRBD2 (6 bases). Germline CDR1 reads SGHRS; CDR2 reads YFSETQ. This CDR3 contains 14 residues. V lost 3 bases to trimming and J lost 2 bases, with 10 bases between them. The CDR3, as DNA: TGCGCCAGCAGCTGGGGACTCGTCACAGATACGCAGTATTTT. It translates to CASSWGLVTDTQYF.

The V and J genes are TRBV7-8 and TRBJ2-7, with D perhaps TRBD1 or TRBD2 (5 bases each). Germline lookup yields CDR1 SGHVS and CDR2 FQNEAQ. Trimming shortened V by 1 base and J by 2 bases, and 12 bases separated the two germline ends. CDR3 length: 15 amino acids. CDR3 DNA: TGTGCCAGCAGCTTAGGGGGGACGGGTCCCTACGAGCAGTACTTC. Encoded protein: CASSLGGTGPYEQYF.

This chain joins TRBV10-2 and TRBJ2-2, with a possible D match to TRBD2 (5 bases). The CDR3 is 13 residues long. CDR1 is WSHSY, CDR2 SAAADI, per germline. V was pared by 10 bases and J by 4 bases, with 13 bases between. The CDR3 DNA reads TGCGCCACCTCTGAAGGAGGCACCGGGGAGCTGTTTTTT. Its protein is CATSEGGTGELFF.

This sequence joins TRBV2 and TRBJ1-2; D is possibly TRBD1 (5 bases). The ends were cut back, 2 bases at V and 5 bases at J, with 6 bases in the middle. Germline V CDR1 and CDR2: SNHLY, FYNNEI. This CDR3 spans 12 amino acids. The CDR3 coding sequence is TGTGCCAGCAGTGAATGGGGGTATGGCTACACCTTC. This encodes CASSEWGYGYTF.

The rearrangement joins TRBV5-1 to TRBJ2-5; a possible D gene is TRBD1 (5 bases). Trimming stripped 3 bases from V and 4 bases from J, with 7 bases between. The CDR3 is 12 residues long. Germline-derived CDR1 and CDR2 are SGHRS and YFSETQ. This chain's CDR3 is CASSSGIETQYF. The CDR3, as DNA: TGCGCCAGCAGCTCAGGGATAGAGACCCAGTACTTC.

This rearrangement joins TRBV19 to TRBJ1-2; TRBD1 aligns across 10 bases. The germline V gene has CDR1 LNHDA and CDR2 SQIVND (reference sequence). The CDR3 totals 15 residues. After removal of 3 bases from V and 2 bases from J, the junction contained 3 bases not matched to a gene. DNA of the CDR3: TGTGCCAGTAGTATCCCGGGACAGGGGAACTATGGCTACACCTTC. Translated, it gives CASSIPGQGNYGYTF.